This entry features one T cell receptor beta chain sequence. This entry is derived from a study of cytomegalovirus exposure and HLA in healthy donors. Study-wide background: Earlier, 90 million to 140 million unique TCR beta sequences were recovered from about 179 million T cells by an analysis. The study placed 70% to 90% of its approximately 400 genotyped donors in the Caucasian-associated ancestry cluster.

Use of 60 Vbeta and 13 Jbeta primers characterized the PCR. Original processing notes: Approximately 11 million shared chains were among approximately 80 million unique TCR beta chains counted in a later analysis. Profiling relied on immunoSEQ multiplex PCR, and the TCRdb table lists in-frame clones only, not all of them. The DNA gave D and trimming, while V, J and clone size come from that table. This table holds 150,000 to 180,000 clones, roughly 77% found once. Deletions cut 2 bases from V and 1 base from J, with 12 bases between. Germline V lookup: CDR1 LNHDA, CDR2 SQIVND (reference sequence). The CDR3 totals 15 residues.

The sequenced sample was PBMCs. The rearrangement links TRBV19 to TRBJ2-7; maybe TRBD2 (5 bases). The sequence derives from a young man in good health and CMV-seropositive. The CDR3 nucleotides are TGTGCCAGTAGTATATTATCGGGGAAATCCTACGAGCAGTACTTC. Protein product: CASSILSGKSYEQYF.